Listed below are T cell receptor beta chains from one sample, sequenced in a study of post-analysis software for immune sequencing data. TCRdb reanalysed the PCR reads using MiXCR and keeps one entry per CDR3 protein. The data show approximately 400,000 distinct CDR3 sequences, roughly 35% seen once. The sequenced material came from blood. The source of these receptors is a girl aged 10-17 years with multiple sclerosis. Each CDR3 is given without its conserved first and last residue.

>TRBJ2-7|TRBV14
ASSQRQGYSSYEQY
>TRBJ2-7|TRBV11-2
ASRRTGLYEQY
>TRBJ2-1|TRBV12-3/TRBV12-4
ASSLSFMGRGTRNEQF
>TRBJ1-5|TRBV27
ASSLSQAGGLQPQH
>TRBJ2-3|TRBV2
ASSPRLAGVDTQY
>TRBJ1-2|TRBV25-1
ASSQPGPSIGYT
>TRBJ2-5|TRBV9
ASSVGFTGGEETQY
>TRBJ2-5|TRBV20-1
SHNPPGTRRRETQY
>TRBJ2-5|TRBV20-1
SARPPGAGETQY
>TRBJ2-2|TRBV10-2
ASSDPGTGWTGELF
>TRBJ2-5|TRBV20-1
SASDSGVQETQY
>TRBJ1-2|TRBV6-1
ASSDRGHEGYT
>TRBJ1-2|TRBV27
ASSFGGGGYT
>TRBJ2-1|TRBV3-1
ASSVGLAEPETNEQF
>TRBJ1-1|TRBV20-1
SARVGTGGRNTEAF
>TRBJ2-1|TRBV29-1
SVETGQGWDEQF
>TRBJ2-3|TRBV5-1
ASSFDRRNTDTQY
>TRBJ2-6|TRBV24-1
ATSPREGANVLT
>TRBJ2-5|TRBV20-1
SARELSSGGRETQY
>TRBJ1-5|TRBV7-2
ASSLVRSGSQPQH
>TRBJ2-5|TRBV6-5
ASSLDRAPQETQY
>TRBJ1-5|TRBV6-2/TRBV6-3
ASSYSTGWTSNQPQH
>TRBJ2-7|TRBV7-9
ASSDFPDSPYEQY
>TRBJ2-7|TRBV28
ASSRAFYEQY
>TRBJ2-1|TRBV9
ASSVAGGGFNEQF
>TRBJ2-3|TRBV5-1
VSSYGTGTDTQY
>TRBJ1-4|TRBV12-3/TRBV12-4
ASRLGQFNEKLF
>TRBJ2-7|TRBV20-1
SAKGQALFSFEQY
>TRBJ1-4|TRBV25-1
ASSSRRQGHNEKLF
>TRBJ2-3|TRBV12-3/TRBV12-4
ASSPQGADTQY
>.|TRBV6-6
ASSFGVEDEQY
>TRBJ2-1|TRBV27
ASSPLPYRDRGPYNEQF
>TRBJ1-1|TRBV14
ASSQARKVKAF
>TRBJ2-1|TRBV5-1
ASSLWGTSGGINEQF
>TRBJ2-1|TRBV20-1
SARKVGPAGVGEQF
>TRBJ2-1|TRBV10-3
AISDPTGGNEQF
>TRBJ2-1|TRBV9
ASSATDYEQF
>TRBJ2-6|TRBV6-1
ASSVGQTGANVLT
>TRBJ2-1|TRBV7-3
ASSPRTSGENNEQF
>TRBJ2-3|TRBV7-3
ASSLTQGGPTQY
>TRBJ2-5|TRBV6-2/TRBV6-3
ASSYGGYRGETQY
>TRBJ2-7|TRBV4-1
ASSQEDRVYEQY
>TRBJ2-5|TRBV7-9
ASSPRASSVETQY
>TRBJ2-2|TRBV9
ASSVRTGELF
>TRBJ2-5|TRBV5-1
ASSLEGAAGETQY
>TRBJ2-2|TRBV15
ATSSLSPGELF
>TRBJ2-3|TRBV5-1
ASSWEILGDTQY
>TRBJ1-4|TRBV12-3/TRBV12-4
ASSPGHNEKLF
>TRBJ2-3|TRBV7-9
ASSRDSDTQY
>TRBJ2-4|TRBV20-1
SVTTGSTLAKNIQY
>TRBJ1-1|TRBV5-1
ASSPSSTQTGSF
>TRBJ1-6|TRBV7-2
ASSLRGQGNNSPLH
>TRBJ2-5|TRBV7-9
ASSSASGGYQETQY
>TRBJ1-5|TRBV28
ASSPPNRNQPQH